This T cell receptor beta chain comes out of a study of molecular identifiers for immune sequencing clone quantification. Study summary: Naive CD8 cell RNA, from roughly 20,000 or 100,000 cells, was split five ways in replicates, with four sequenced.

There are 16 residues in the CDR3. In its sample, this clonotype was seen many times. Its antigen is currently unknown. TCRdb re-called the PCR reads with MiXCR, one entry per CDR3 protein. The top ten hold around 1.5% of the sample, which has 55,000 to 75,000 distinct CDR3 sequences, about a fifth seen once. Naive CD8 T cells were sorted as CD8+CD4-CCR7+CD45RA+. General study points: Highly expanded clone sizes could be underestimated by identical TCR molecules sharing a barcode. In naive cells, clones above 20 RNA copies held under 1% of molecules, whereas in effector cells they held over 98%.

The sequenced sample consisted of naive CD8+ T cells from blood, with Jurkat cell RNA spiked in. Subset reported: FACS-sorted CD8+CD4-CCR7+CD45RA+ naive T cells. The receptor's source is a human donor in good health. Some libraries in this study had Jurkat cell RNA spiked in. The chain is built from TRBV21-1 and TRBJ2-3. TRBV21-1 is a listed pseudogene. In nucleotides, the CDR3 is TGTGCCAGGGTGTTTGTGAGACACCGAGGCACAGATACGCAGTATTTT. This codes for CARVFVRHRGTDTQYF.